The rows below give T cell receptor beta chains drawn from one sample of a study of shared clonotypes between healthy human individuals. Some clones are missing from TCRdb's copy, which holds only in-frame ones; the method was immunoSEQ multiplex PCR. This table holds roughly 890,000 clones, over 90% found once. Input material: naive CD8+ T cells sorted from blood. The receptors stem from a man aged 30 to 39 in good health. Each CDR3 is given with its conserved first and last residue. The D gene is left open where the match is weak. Clone sizes are given selectively: once, few, many, or a class where the clone is expanded.

D gene,clone size,V gene,J gene,CDR3 DNA,CDR3 protein
-,-,TRBV7-5,TRBJ2-7,TGTGTCAGAAGCTTAGACTGTTACTCTCGCTCCTACGAGCAGTACTTC,CVRSLDCYSRSYEQYF
TRBD1,-,TRBV4-3,TRBJ2-1,TGCGCCAGCAGCCCATATACCGGGACAGGGTCAGGTGAGCAGTTCTTC,CASSPYTGTGSGEQFF
-,few,TRBV6-1,TRBJ1-1,TGTGCCAGCAGCCTTAGGGGGTTGTGGACTGAAGCTTTCTTT,CASSLRGLWTEAFF
-,-,TRBV14,TRBJ2-7,TGTGCCAGCAGCGAGTTCGTGAGCGGCACTTCCTACGAGCAGTACTTC,CASSEFVSGTSYEQYF
-,-,TRBV6-1,TRBJ2-3,TGTGCCAGCAGTGAAGCGCGCGCGAGGAGAACAGATACGCAGTATTTT,CASSEARARRTDTQYF
-,-,TRBV28,TRBJ2-7,TGTGCCAGCACCCCTGGTCGGGACGATACCTACGAGCAGTACTTC,CASTPGRDDTYEQYF
-,-,TRBV27,TRBJ2-5,TGTGCCAGCAGTTTCCGGGACGAAGAGACCCAGTACTTC,CASSFRDEETQYF
-,few,TRBV28,TRBJ1-5,TGTGCCAGCAGTTTTGGAAGGGGACCCAATCAGCCCCAGCATTTT,CASSFGRGPNQPQHF
-,once,TRBV14,TRBJ2-7,TGTGCCAGCAGCCAATTGGGCAGGCCCTACGAGCAGTACTTC,CASSQLGRPYEQYF
-,-,TRBV29-1,TRBJ1-1,TGCAGCGTTGAAGGTACCAGGAACACTGAAGCTTTCTTT,CSVEGTRNTEAFF
-,-,TRBV9,TRBJ1-1,TGTGCCAGCAGCGTAGAATCCAGGGTTGGCACTGAAGCTTTCTTT,CASSVESRVGTEAFF
-,-,TRBV2,TRBJ2-1,TGTGCCAGCAGTGAACCAGGGGATGAGCAGTTCTTC,CASSEPGDEQFF
TRBD1,few,TRBV28,TRBJ2-1,TGTGCCAGCAGCCAAAGGGACAGGCGGGTCGATGAGCAGTTCTTC,CASSQRDRRVDEQFF
-,-,TRBV4-1,TRBJ2-1,TGCGCCAGCAGCCAAGAGGATGGAACCTACAATGAGCAGTTCTTC,CASSQEDGTYNEQFF
-,-,TRBV7-9,TRBJ2-3,TGTGCCAGCGAGGGGAGCACAGATACGCAGTATTTT,CASEGSTDTQYF
-,-,TRBV21-1,TRBJ1-1,TGTGCCAGCAGCAAAGGAGGACAGCAGAACACTGAAGCTTTCTTT,CASSKGGQQNTEAFF
-,-,TRBV5-4,TRBJ2-7,TGTGCCAGCAGCTTTAATCCCTCCTACGAGCAGTACTTC,CASSFNPSYEQYF
TRBD2,-,TRBV4-1,TRBJ2-1,TGCGCCAGCAGCCAAGAAAATGGGGCTAGCGGATATTACAATGAGCAGTTCTTC,CASSQENGASGYYNEQFF
TRBD2,-,TRBV9,TRBJ2-7,TGTGCCAGCAGCCCCCGACTAGCGCAGAACTACGAGCAGTACTTC,CASSPRLAQNYEQYF
-,-,TRBV19,TRBJ1-1,TGTGCCAGTAGTATTGGATGGAACACTGAAGCTTTCTTT,CASSIGWNTEAFF
-,-,TRBV10-3,TRBJ2-7,TGTGCCATCAGTGAGTCGAGAGGTGGAGGGCCCTTCGAGCAGTACTTC,CAISESRGGGPFEQYF
TRBD1,-,TRBV2,TRBJ2-2,TGTGCCACCGCAGGGACAGGGGAATCCCCGGGGGATCGAGCCGGGGAGCTGTTTTTT,CATAGTGESPGDRAGELFF
-,-,TRBV4-1,TRBJ1-5,TGCGCCAGCAGCCAAGTTACCCCGATGGGGGTAAATCAGCCCCAGCATTTT,CASSQVTPMGVNQPQHF
-,-,TRBV6-5,TRBJ2-5,TGTGCCAGCAGTTACATTTCCGACGGTACAGAGACCCAGTACTTC,CASSYISDGTETQYF